The rows below give T cell receptor beta chains drawn from one sample of a study of blood T cell repertoires in COVID-19. Sequencing used immunoSEQ multiplex PCR; TCRdb keeps in-frame clones, though not all of them. The table records around 280,000 clones, around 85% of them present only once. Input material: PBMCs or T cells enriched from blood (not recorded which). The receptors derive from a woman in her forties who had recovered from COVID-19. The CDR3 runs from the conserved cysteine through the conserved F or W. Each record gives: V gene, D gene, J gene, clone size, CDR3 DNA, CDR3 protein. The D gene is left open where the match is weak. Size is omitted from some rows. Given values are once, few, many or a class for expanded clones.

>TRBV15|-|TRBJ1-1|-
TGTGCCACCAGCAGAGATAGGGGGAGGAACACTGAAGCTTTCTTT
CATSRDRGRNTEAFF
>TRBV19|TRBD2|TRBJ2-7|-
TGTGCCAGTAGTATAGAGCTAGCGGAGTCCCCTGGCGAGCAGTACTTC
CASSIELAESPGEQYF
>TRBV12-3/TRBV12-4|-|TRBJ2-4|-
TGTGCCAGCAGTCAGGGAGGTAGAAACATTCAGTACTTC
CASSQGGRNIQYF
>TRBV27|TRBD1|TRBJ1-5|-
TGTGCCAGCAGTTTTACAGGGGCTCAGCCCCAGCATTTT
CASSFTGAQPQHF
>TRBV29-1|TRBD2|TRBJ2-3|-
TGCAGCCTCGCCGGGACTATGAACACAGATACGCAGTATTTT
CSLAGTMNTDTQYF
>TRBV28|TRBD1|TRBJ1-5|-
TGTGCCAGCCGACAGGGGGCTGGCAATCAGCCCCAGCATTTT
CASRQGAGNQPQHF
>TRBV7-9|-|TRBJ1-2|-
TGTGCCAGCAGCCCGGCTAGAAGCTATGGCTACACCTTC
CASSPARSYGYTF
>TRBV20-1|TRBD2|TRBJ2-1|-
TGCAGTGCTACTGAGACTAGCGGGAACTACAATGAGCAGTTCTTC
CSATETSGNYNEQFF
>TRBV18|-|TRBJ1-1|-
TGTGCCAGCTCAACCCAGGGAAGGGTCACTGAAGCTTTCTTT
CASSTQGRVTEAFF
>TRBV11-2|TRBD1|TRBJ1-2|-
TGTGCCAGCAGCTTGGGACAGGGGGCGCTGGGCTACACCTTC
CASSLGQGALGYTF
>TRBV4-3|-|TRBJ1-1|once
TGCGCCAGCAGCGACCCCAACGGAGGGGACACTGAAGCTTTCTTT
CASSDPNGGDTEAFF
>TRBV18|TRBD1|TRBJ2-7|once
TGTGCCAGCTCGGACAGGGATAGCTCCTACGAGCAGTACTTC
CASSDRDSSYEQYF
>TRBV5-1|-|TRBJ2-7|-
TGCGCCACCGGGGGCAGCGGGACTCCGCCATACGAGCAGTACTTC
CATGGSGTPPYEQYF
>TRBV2|-|TRBJ1-5|-
TGTGCCAGCAGTGTGCACAAGAATCAGCCCCAGCATTTT
CASSVHKNQPQHF
>TRBV3-1/TRBV3-2|TRBD1|TRBJ1-1|-
TGTGCCAGCAGCCAACAGACAGGGTGGACTGAAGCTTTCTTT
CASSQQTGWTEAFF
>TRBV15|-|TRBJ2-1|-
TGTGCCACCAGCAGAGGGGGAAGCGGATACAATGAGCAGTTCTTC
CATSRGGSGYNEQFF
>TRBV24-1|-|TRBJ1-2|-
TGTGCCACCAGTGATTTGGACAATGGCTACACCTTC
CATSDLDNGYTF
>TRBV29-1|TRBD2|TRBJ2-3|-
TGCAGCGTTCGTAGACTAGCCCCAGATACGCAGTATTTT
CSVRRLAPDTQYF
>TRBV9|TRBD1|TRBJ1-2|few
TGTGCCAGCAGCGTAGCAGGGGGCTATGGCTACACCTTC
CASSVAGGYGYTF
>TRBV7-2|TRBD1|TRBJ2-5|-
TGTGCCAGCAGCTTGACAGGGGGCATGAGAGAGACCCAGTACTTC
CASSLTGGMRETQYF